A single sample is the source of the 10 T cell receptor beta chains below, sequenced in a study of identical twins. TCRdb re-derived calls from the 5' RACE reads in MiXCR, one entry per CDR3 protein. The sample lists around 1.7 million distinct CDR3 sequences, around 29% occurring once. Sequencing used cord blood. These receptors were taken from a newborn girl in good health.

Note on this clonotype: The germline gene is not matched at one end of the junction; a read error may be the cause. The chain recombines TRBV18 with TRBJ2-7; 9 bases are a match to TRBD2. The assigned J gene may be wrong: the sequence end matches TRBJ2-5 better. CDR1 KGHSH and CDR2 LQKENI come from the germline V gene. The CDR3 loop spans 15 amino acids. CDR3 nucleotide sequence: TGTGCCAGCCCACCGCTAGCGGGGTCCCAAGAGACCCAGTACTTC. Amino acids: CASPPLAGSQETQYF.

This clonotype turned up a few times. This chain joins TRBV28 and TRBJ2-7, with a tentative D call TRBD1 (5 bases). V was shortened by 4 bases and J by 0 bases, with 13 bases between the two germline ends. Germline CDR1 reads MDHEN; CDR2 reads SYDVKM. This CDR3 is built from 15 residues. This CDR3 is CASSSPTESSYEQYF. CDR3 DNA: TGTGCCAGCAGTTCACCGACAGAAAGCTCCTACGAGCAGTACTTC.

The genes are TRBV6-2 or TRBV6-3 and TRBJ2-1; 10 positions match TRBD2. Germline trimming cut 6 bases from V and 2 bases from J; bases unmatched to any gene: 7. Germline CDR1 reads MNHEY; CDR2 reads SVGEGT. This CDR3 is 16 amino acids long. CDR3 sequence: CASRRLLAGPYNEQFF. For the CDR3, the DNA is TGTGCCAGCAGGCGCCTACTAGCGGGGCCCTACAATGAGCAGTTCTTC.

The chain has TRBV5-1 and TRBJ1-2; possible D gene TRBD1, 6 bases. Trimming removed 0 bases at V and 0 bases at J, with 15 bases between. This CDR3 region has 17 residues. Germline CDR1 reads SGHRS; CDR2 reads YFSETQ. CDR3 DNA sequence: TGCGCCAGCAGCTTGGGTCATACAGGGTCGGCTAACTATGGCTACACCTTC. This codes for CASSLGHTGSANYGYTF.

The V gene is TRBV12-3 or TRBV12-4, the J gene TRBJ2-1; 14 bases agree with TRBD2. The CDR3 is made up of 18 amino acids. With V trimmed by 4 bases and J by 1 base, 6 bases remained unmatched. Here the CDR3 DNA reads TGTGCCAGCAGTTGGACTAGCGGGAGGATATGGTCCTACAATGAGCAGTTCTTC. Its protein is CASSWTSGRIWSYNEQFF.

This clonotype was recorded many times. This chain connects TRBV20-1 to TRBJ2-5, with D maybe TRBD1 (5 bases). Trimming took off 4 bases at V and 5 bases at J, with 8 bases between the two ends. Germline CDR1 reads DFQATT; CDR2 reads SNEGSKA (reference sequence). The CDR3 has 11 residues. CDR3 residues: CSATGLETQYF. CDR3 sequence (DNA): TGCAGTGCTACAGGGTTGGAGACCCAGTACTTC.

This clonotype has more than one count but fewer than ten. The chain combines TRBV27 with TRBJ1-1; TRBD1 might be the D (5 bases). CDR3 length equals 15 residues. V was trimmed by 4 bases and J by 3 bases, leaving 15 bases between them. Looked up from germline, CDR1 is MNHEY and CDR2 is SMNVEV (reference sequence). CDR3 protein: CASSSPWDSHTEAFF. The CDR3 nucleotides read TGTGCCAGCAGTTCCCCCTGGGACTCTCACACTGAAGCTTTCTTT.

CDR3 bases: TGCAGTGCTAGACCTAACAGGGGGCGGTACAATGAGCAGTACTTC. This codes for CSARPNRGRYNEQYF. The gene calls are TRBV20-1 and TRBJ2-5; 9 nucleotides align to TRBD1. The trim removed 2 bases at V and 11 bases at J, leaving 15 bases unmatched. CDR1 is DFQATT, CDR2 SNEGSKA, per germline (reference sequence). CDR3 length equals 15 residues.

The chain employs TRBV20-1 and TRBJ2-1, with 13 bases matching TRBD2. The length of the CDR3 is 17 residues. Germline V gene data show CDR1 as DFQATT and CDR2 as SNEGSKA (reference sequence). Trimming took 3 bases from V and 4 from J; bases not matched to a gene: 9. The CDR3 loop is CSASRRAGLAGYNEQFF. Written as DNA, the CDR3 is TGCAGTGCTAGTAGGAGAGCGGGACTAGCGGGGTACAATGAGCAGTTCTTC.

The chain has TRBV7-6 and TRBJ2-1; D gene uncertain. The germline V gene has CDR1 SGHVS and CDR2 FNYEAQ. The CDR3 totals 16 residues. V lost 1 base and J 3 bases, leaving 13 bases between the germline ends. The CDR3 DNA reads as TGTGCCAGCAGCTTAGAACCCCGAGGTCACTACAATGAGCAGTTCTTC. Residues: CASSLEPRGHYNEQFF.